The rows below give T cell receptor beta chains drawn from one sample of a study of shared clonotypes between healthy human individuals. Some clones are missing from TCRdb's copy, which holds only in-frame ones; the method was immunoSEQ multiplex PCR. The table includes roughly 890,000 clones, approximately 92% detected once. The sequenced material came from naive CD8+ T cells sorted from blood. The receptors stem from a man aged 25 to 45 in good health. Both conserved end residues are part of each CDR3. A D gene is named only where the DNA matches it firmly. Clone size appears in some rows only: once, few, many, or a class for an expanded clone.

TRBV7-3,NA,NA,TRBJ2-7,TGTGCCAGCAGCTTATTCTCCGGCTACGAGCAGTACTTC,CASSLFSGYEQYF
TRBV27,NA,NA,TRBJ1-2,TGTGCCAGCAGTTTAGACAGAACTAACTATGGCTACACCTTC,CASSLDRTNYGYTF
TRBV6-5,NA,NA,TRBJ2-3,TGTGCCAGCAGCCCAGGGTGGACAGATACGCAGTATTTT,CASSPGWTDTQYF
TRBV4-2,NA,NA,TRBJ2-1,TGTGCCAGCAGCCAAGATCGGGGGGACAGGCTGGACTCCTACAATGAGCAGTTCTTC,CASSQDRGDRLDSYNEQFF
TRBV7-8,NA,NA,TRBJ1-6,TGTGCCAGCAGCCTGTCCAGGGAGGATTCACCCCTCCACTTT,CASSLSREDSPLHF
TRBV5-1,TRBD2,NA,TRBJ2-2,TGCGCCAGCAGCCATCGACTAGCGGGAGCCCCGGGCACCGGGGAGCTGTTTTTT,CASSHRLAGAPGTGELFF
TRBV29-1,NA,NA,TRBJ1-1,TGCAGCGGGGACGGGAGTCTGAACACTGAAGCTTTCTTT,CSGDGSLNTEAFF
TRBV18,TRBD1,NA,TRBJ1-4,TGTGCCAGCGGAGGGACAGACGATAATGAAAAACTGTTTTTT,CASGGTDDNEKLFF
TRBV7-9,NA,NA,TRBJ2-7,TGTGCCAGCGGGGTAGAAACCTACGAGCAGTACTTC,CASGVETYEQYF
TRBV29-1,NA,once,TRBJ2-2,TGCAGCGTTGTGGGGACGGACACCGGGGAGCTGTTTTTT,CSVVGTDTGELFF
TRBV11-1,TRBD2,NA,TRBJ2-1,TGTGCCAGCAGCTTACATGGCGGGAGCTCCTACAATGAGCAGTTCTTC,CASSLHGGSSYNEQFF
TRBV20-1,NA,NA,TRBJ2-1,TGCAGTGCTGCAGATCGTGAGCAGTTCTTC,CSAADREQFF
TRBV11-2,NA,NA,TRBJ2-2,TGTGCCAGCAGCGCTAGCTCCGGGGAGCTGTTTTTT,CASSASSGELFF
TRBV6-5,TRBD2,once,TRBJ2-4,TGTGCCAGCAAACTAGCGGGGGGGGACATTCAGTACTTC,CASKLAGGDIQYF
TRBV9,TRBD2,once,TRBJ2-3,TGTGCCAGCAGCAGGGCGGCGGGGGCAGATACGCAGTATTTT,CASSRAAGADTQYF
TRBV10-1,NA,NA,TRBJ2-3,TGCGCCAGCAGTGACGGAGCGAAGGCGGATACGCAGTATTTT,CASSDGAKADTQYF
TRBV27,TRBD2,NA,TRBJ2-3,TGTGCCAGCAGTTTCACTAGCGGGATCACAGATACGCAGTATTTT,CASSFTSGITDTQYF
TRBV27,TRBD2,NA,TRBJ2-7,TGTGCCAGCAGTTCCCTGGGACTAGCGGGAGTTTACGAGCAGTACTTC,CASSSLGLAGVYEQYF
TRBV5-4,TRBD1,NA,TRBJ2-3,TGTGCCAGCAGCGCCCCGGGACAGACCACAGATACGCAGTATTTT,CASSAPGQTTDTQYF
TRBV18,TRBD1,NA,TRBJ2-7,TGTGCCAGCTCACCGCCGGTACAGGGGAGTTTTCACGAGCAGTACTTC,CASSPPVQGSFHEQYF
TRBV28,TRBD2,NA,TRBJ2-3,TGTGCCAGCAGTTTAACTAGCGGGAGCAGGGCAGATACGCAGTATTTT,CASSLTSGSRADTQYF
TRBV7-2,NA,NA,TRBJ2-5,TGTGCCAGCAGCTTAGGGGGTGCGGACGGGGAGACCCAGTACTTC,CASSLGGADGETQYF
TRBV27,NA,NA,TRBJ1-5,TGTGCCAGCAGTTTTTCCAGGGCCAATCAGCCCCAGCATTTT,CASSFSRANQPQHF
TRBV2,NA,NA,TRBJ1-2,TGTGCCAGCAGGCCCGATTTTTGGGAGGGGCTAGAATATGGCTACACCTTC,CASRPDFWEGLEYGYTF
TRBV28,NA,NA,TRBJ2-3,TGTGCCAGCAGTTTATTGGGAAGCACAGATACGCAGTATTTT,CASSLLGSTDTQYF
TRBV6-5,TRBD2,NA,TRBJ2-1,TGTGCCACATCAATAGCGGGAGGGTACAATGAGCAGTTCTTC,CATSIAGGYNEQFF
TRBV11-3,TRBD2,NA,TRBJ2-7,TGTGCCAGCAGCTCCGGGGACCATCTAGCGGGAGGGGACGAGCAGTACTTC,CASSSGDHLAGGDEQYF
TRBV4-1,NA,NA,TRBJ1-1,TGCGCCAGCAGCCAAGGGGCACACGAATTTACTAACACTGAAGCTTTCTTT,CASSQGAHEFTNTEAFF
TRBV7-6,NA,NA,TRBJ1-1,TGTGCCAGCAGCTTTCCTGTTCGGACAGAGAACACTGAAGCTTTCTTT,CASSFPVRTENTEAFF
TRBV1,NA,NA,TRBJ2-1,TGCACCAGCAGCCAAACCAGAATGTCCTACAATGAGCAGTTCTTC,CTSSQTRMSYNEQFF
TRBV9,NA,NA,TRBJ1-2,TGTGCCAGCAGCGGAAAGCAGGGACACTATGGCTACACCTTC,CASSGKQGHYGYTF
TRBV27,NA,NA,TRBJ1-3,TGTGCCAGCAGTTTATCACAGGGTATACCTTCTGGAAACACCATATATTTT,CASSLSQGIPSGNTIYF
TRBV13,NA,NA,TRBJ2-5,TGTGCCAGCAGCTCCGTCGGGAGAGGGTGGAAAGAGACCCAGTACTTC,CASSSVGRGWKETQYF
TRBV27,NA,NA,TRBJ1-2,TGTGCCAGCAGTTTATCGCAGCTACCCCTTTCCAGGCTGAACTATGGCTACACCTTC,CASSLSQLPLSRLNYGYTF
TRBV27,TRBD2,NA,TRBJ2-5,TGTGCCAGCAGTACCCGGACTAGCGGGACTCTGCAAGAGACCCAGTACTTC,CASSTRTSGTLQETQYF
TRBV28,NA,NA,TRBJ1-2,TGTGCCAGCAGTTTGGGGTTGGGCTACACCTTC,CASSLGLGYTF
TRBV27,NA,NA,TRBJ1-1,TGTGCCAGCGCCGGGACATTGAACACTGAAGCTTTCTTT,CASAGTLNTEAFF
TRBV6-1,NA,NA,TRBJ2-1,TGTGCCAGCACGGGTTGGGGGTTGGGGTACAATGAGCAGTTCTTC,CASTGWGLGYNEQFF
TRBV4-1,TRBD2,NA,TRBJ2-5,TGCGCCAGCACCCCAAGCGGGAGCGGGGAAGAGACCCAGTACTTC,CASTPSGSGEETQYF
TRBV11-2,NA,NA,TRBJ2-2,TGTGCCAGCAGCACACATCTTAGGGGTCGGGACACCGGGGAGCTGTTTTTT,CASSTHLRGRDTGELFF
TRBV10-1,NA,NA,TRBJ2-7,TGCGCCAGCAGTGGAGGACAGACATATCTCTACGAGCAGTACTTC,CASSGGQTYLYEQYF
TRBV19,NA,NA,TRBJ1-3,TGTGCCAGTAGCCCTAACGGTGCTGTCGGCATATATTTT,CASSPNGAVGIYF
TRBV7-2,TRBD1,NA,TRBJ2-1,TGTGCCAGCAGCTTAGTCGCAGGGGGCAATGAGCAGTTCTTC,CASSLVAGGNEQFF
TRBV7-9,TRBD2,NA,TRBJ2-7,TGTGCCAGCAGCCCGAGCGGGAGTGGCTCCGAGCAGTACTTC,CASSPSGSGSEQYF
TRBV28,NA,NA,TRBJ1-2,TGTGCCAGCAGACCGCTAGGGGCTCCATGGGGCTACACCTTC,CASRPLGAPWGYTF
TRBV15,TRBD2,NA,TRBJ2-7,TGTGCCACCAGCAGCCGGGGGAGCGGGAGCTACGAGCAGTACTTC,CATSSRGSGSYEQYF
TRBV7-9,NA,NA,TRBJ1-5,TGTGCCAGCAGCCATGGGACCCAAATGGGGAATCAGCCCCAGCATTTT,CASSHGTQMGNQPQHF
TRBV2,NA,NA,TRBJ1-1,TGTGCCAGCAGTGACAGGCTGAACACTGAAGCTTTCTTT,CASSDRLNTEAFF
TRBV4-1,NA,once,TRBJ2-7,TGCGCCAGCAGCCAAGATCCTTACCTCGAGCAGTACTTC,CASSQDPYLEQYF
TRBV7-2,TRBD2,NA,TRBJ2-1,TGTGCCAGCAGCACGGGACTAGCGGGATACAATGAGCAGTTCTTC,CASSTGLAGYNEQFF
TRBV19,NA,few,TRBJ1-5,TGTGCCAGTAGTAGGTATAAGGTGGACAATCAGCCCCAGCATTTT,CASSRYKVDNQPQHF
TRBV27,NA,NA,TRBJ1-4,TGTGCCAGCAGTTTCCGCAGAGCTAATGAAAAACTGTTTTTT,CASSFRRANEKLFF
TRBV27,NA,once,TRBJ1-2,TGTGCCAGCAGTACCGGGATCTATACCGACGGCTACACCTTC,CASSTGIYTDGYTF
TRBV6-5,NA,few,TRBJ1-2,TGTGCCAGCAGTTACGTTGGGGGCTATGGCTACACCTTC,CASSYVGGYGYTF
TRBV7-2,NA,once,TRBJ2-5,TGTGCCAGCAGGGGCCTCGGCCGGGAGACCCAGTACTTC,CASRGLGRETQYF
TRBV19,NA,few,TRBJ2-1,TGTGCCAGTAGCCTGGGCTACTCCTACAATGAGCAGTTCTTC,CASSLGYSYNEQFF
TRBV5-4,NA,NA,TRBJ1-1,TGTGCCAGCAGCTTGGTCCCCCTGAACACTGAAGCTTTCTTT,CASSLVPLNTEAFF